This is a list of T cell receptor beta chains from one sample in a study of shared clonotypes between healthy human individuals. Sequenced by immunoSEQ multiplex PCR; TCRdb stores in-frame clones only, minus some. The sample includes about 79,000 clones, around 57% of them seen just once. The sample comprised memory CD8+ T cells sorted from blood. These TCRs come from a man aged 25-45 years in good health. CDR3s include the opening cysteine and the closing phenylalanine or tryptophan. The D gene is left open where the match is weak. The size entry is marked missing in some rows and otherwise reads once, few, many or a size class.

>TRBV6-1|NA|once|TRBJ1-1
TGTGCCAGCAGTGAAGCGCCGGGGACGAACACTGAAGCTTTCTTT
CASSEAPGTNTEAFF
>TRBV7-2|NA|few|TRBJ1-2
TGTGCCAGCAGCTTTGGGGGCACTAACTATGGCTACACCTTC
CASSFGGTNYGYTF
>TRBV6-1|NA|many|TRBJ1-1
TGTGCCAGCAGTGAAGGGTCAGGGCCCACTGAAGCTTTCTTT
CASSEGSGPTEAFF
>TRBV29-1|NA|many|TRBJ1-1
TGCAGCGTGAGACCCATGAACACTGAAGCTTTCTTT
CSVRPMNTEAFF
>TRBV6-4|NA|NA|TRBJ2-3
TGTGCCAGCAGTTACTCGGTGGCAGCTAGCACAGATACGCAGTATTTT
CASSYSVAASTDTQYF
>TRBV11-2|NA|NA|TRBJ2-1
TGTGCCAGCAGCCGAGGGGCGGGACCTAGCAATGAGCAGTTCTTC
CASSRGAGPSNEQFF
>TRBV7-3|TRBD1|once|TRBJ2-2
TGTGCCAGCGGTACTTATCGGGACAGCCTGTTTTTT
CASGTYRDSLFF
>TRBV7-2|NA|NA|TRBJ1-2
TGTGCCAGCAGCCCCCTGACAGGCAAAGGGGATGGCTACACCTTC
CASSPLTGKGDGYTF
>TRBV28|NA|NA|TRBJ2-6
TGTGCCAGCAGTTTGGCCGATACTGTCGGGGCCAACGTCCTGACTTTC
CASSLADTVGANVLTF
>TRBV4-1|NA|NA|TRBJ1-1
TGCGCCAGCAGCCAAGGGGAAATTGGCACTGAAGCTTTCTTT
CASSQGEIGTEAFF
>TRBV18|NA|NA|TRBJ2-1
TGTGCCAGCTCACTTAGCGGTTCCCCCTACAATGAGCAGTTCTTC
CASSLSGSPYNEQFF
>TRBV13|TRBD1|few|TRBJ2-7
TGTGCCAGCAGCGACCGGGACAGGGTGTACGAGCAGTACTTC
CASSDRDRVYEQYF
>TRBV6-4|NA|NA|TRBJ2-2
TGTGCCAGCAGTGACAGGGCAGGGAACACCGGGGAGCTGTTTTTT
CASSDRAGNTGELFF
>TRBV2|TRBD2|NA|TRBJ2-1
TGTGCCAGCAGTGAAGGTAGCGGGAGTAGCAATGAGCAGTTCTTC
CASSEGSGSSNEQFF
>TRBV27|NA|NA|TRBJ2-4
TGTGCCAGCAGTTTATCAGGGGCTGGAACCAAAAACATTCAGTACTTC
CASSLSGAGTKNIQYF
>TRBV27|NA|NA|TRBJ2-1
TGTGCCAGCAGTCAAATAGGGGATGAGCAGTTCTTC
CASSQIGDEQFF
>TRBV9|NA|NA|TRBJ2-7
TGTGCCAGCAGCGTAGGGGGACCGGGCTACGAGCAGTACTTC
CASSVGGPGYEQYF
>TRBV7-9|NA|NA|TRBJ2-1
TGTGCCAGCAGCTCGACTCGTAATTCCTACAATGAGCAGTTCTTC
CASSSTRNSYNEQFF
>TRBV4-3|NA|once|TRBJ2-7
TGCGCCAGCAGCCCCGTCTTAGGGGGGGCTTACGAGCAGTACTTC
CASSPVLGGAYEQYF
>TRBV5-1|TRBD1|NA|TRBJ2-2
TGCGCCAGCAGCTCCGGGACAGGGGAGGACGGGGAGCTGTTTTTT
CASSSGTGEDGELFF
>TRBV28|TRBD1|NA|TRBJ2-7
TGTGCCAGCAGTTTATGGGCGGGACAGGGGGCCTACGAGCAGTACTTC
CASSLWAGQGAYEQYF
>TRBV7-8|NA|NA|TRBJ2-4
TGTGCCAGCAGCCAACAGAACTTAGCCAAAAACATTCAGTACTTC
CASSQQNLAKNIQYF
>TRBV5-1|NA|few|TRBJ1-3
TGCGCCAGCAGCTTGGATCAACGCTCTGGAAACACCATATATTTT
CASSLDQRSGNTIYF
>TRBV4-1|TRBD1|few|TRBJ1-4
TGCGCCAGCAACGACAGGGCGGCTTTAGGAAGAACTAATGAAAAACTGTTTTTT
CASNDRAALGRTNEKLFF
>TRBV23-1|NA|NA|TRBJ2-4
TGCGCCAGCAGTCCCAGGTGTCTTTGGGCCAAAAACATTCAGTACTTC
CASSPRCLWAKNIQYF
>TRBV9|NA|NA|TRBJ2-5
TGTGCCAGCAGCGTAAGATTGGGTGAGACCCAGTACTTC
CASSVRLGETQYF
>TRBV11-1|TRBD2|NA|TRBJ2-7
TGTGCCAGCAGCTTAGCGGCTAGCGGGGGAACCTACGAGCAGTACTTC
CASSLAASGGTYEQYF
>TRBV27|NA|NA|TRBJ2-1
TGTGCCAGCAGTTACGAAAAGGATGAGTTCTTC
CASSYEKDEFF
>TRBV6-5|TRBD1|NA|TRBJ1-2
TGTGCCATCAGTCGGGACAGGCTGTCCTATGGCTACACCTTC
CAISRDRLSYGYTF
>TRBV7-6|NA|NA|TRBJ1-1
TGTGCCAGCAGCTACGGGACGGCGACTGAAGCTTTCTTT
CASSYGTATEAFF
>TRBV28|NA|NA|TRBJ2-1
TGTGCCAGCAGTTTATGGGATAAGGGGCAAGGGCAGTTCTTC
CASSLWDKGQGQFF
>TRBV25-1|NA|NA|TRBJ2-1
TGTGCCAGCAGCGCTAGTTTAGGAGAGAATGAGCAGTTCTTC
CASSASLGENEQFF
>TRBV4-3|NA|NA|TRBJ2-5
TGCGCCAGCAGCCAAGATTGGGGAGGTCTAGAGACCCAGTACTTC
CASSQDWGGLETQYF
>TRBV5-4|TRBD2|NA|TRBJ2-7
TGTGCCAGCAGGTCTAGCGGGACCTACGAGCAGTACTTC
CASRSSGTYEQYF
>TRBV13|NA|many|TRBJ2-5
TGTGCCAGCAGCTCTCAGGGGGGGGAAGAGACCCAGTACTTC
CASSSQGGEETQYF
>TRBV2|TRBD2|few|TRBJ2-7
TGTGCCAGCACTAAGAACCTAGCGGGAGACGAGCAGTACTTC
CASTKNLAGDEQYF